This TCR beta chain was observed in a study of tumor and adjacent non-tumor tissue in lung cancer. Overall study: Patients comprised 12 adenocarcinoma, 2 squamous cell carcinoma and 1 small cell lung cancer. On average, productive TCRbeta reads reached some 4.2 million per sample. Findings of the study overall: Significantly higher TCR diversity was found in tumor than normal lung. Tumor TCR diversity, when higher, was linked to shorter survival.

This sample's RNA came from whole unsorted tissue. The library came from three nested PCR rounds adapted from ARM-PCR protocols. TCRdb processed the multiplex PCR reads anew with MiXCR; each CDR3 protein has one entry. Seen here are 130,000 or so distinct CDR3 sequences, 66% observed once, and the top ten hold roughly 13%. Concerning this clonotype itself: Antigen unknown. A much larger clone lies a single base off, so this may be a read error.

Trimming removed 6 bases at V and 6 bases at J, with 14 bases between. This CDR3 comprises 13 residues. The chain recombines TRBV12-3 or TRBV12-4 with TRBJ1-2; perhaps TRBD1 as D (5 bases). Specimen: lung tumor tissue. This clonotype was obtained from a young man with non-small cell lung cancer. CDR3 nucleotides: TGTGCCAGCAGCACTGGGGGGTGCGATGGCTACACCTTC. Translating gives CASSTGGCDGYTF.